A selection of T cell receptor beta chains follows, all from one sample in a study of shared clonotypes between healthy human individuals. Clones were read by immunoSEQ multiplex PCR, and TCRdb kept only the in-frame ones, dropping some. The data show approximately 1,500,000 clones, roughly 96% seen once. The sequenced material came from naive CD4+ T cells sorted from blood. These receptors were taken from a man aged 25-45 years in good health. Each CDR3 is given with its conserved first and last residue. The D gene is left open where the match is weak. Rows give clone size only sometimes, using once, few, many, or a class for an expanded clone.

>TRBJ2-1|TRBV5-1|.|TRBD2
CASSLDGREDRDEQFF
TGCGCCAGCAGCTTGGATGGGCGGGAGGACCGGGATGAGCAGTTCTTC
>TRBJ2-7|TRBV14|.|TRBD1
CASSLGQGFSEQYF
TGTGCCAGCAGTTTAGGACAGGGGTTCTCCGAGCAGTACTTC
>TRBJ2-1|TRBV5-5|.|.
CASSPRDYNEQFF
TGTGCCAGCAGCCCCCGGGACTACAATGAGCAGTTCTTC
>TRBJ1-2|TRBV28|.|TRBD1
CASSSDRVAGYTF
TGTGCCAGCAGTTCAGACAGGGTAGCTGGCTACACCTTC
>TRBJ2-2|TRBV19|.|.
CATCRDHTGDGLFF
TGTGCCACTTGCCGGGACCACACCGGGGATGGGCTGTTTTTT
>TRBJ2-5|TRBV18|.|.
CASSPGAQETQYF
TGTGCCAGCTCACCAGGAGCCCAAGAGACCCAGTACTTC
>TRBJ1-2|TRBV19|.|TRBD1
CASSTFRDRGSYTF
TGTGCCAGTAGTACTTTCCGGGACAGGGGAAGCTACACCTTC
>TRBJ1-1|TRBV19|.|.
CASSIIRDTEAFF
TGTGCCAGTAGTATCATCCGAGACACTGAAGCTTTCTTT
>TRBJ2-1|TRBV6-1|.|.
CASSGGPYNEQFF
TGTGCCAGCAGTGGGGGACCCTACAATGAGCAGTTCTTC
>TRBJ2-5|TRBV28|once|.
CASSYRQGLPGQETQYF
TGTGCCAGCAGCTACAGGCAGGGGCTGCCAGGCCAAGAGACCCAGTACTTC
>TRBJ1-5|TRBV5-4|.|.
CASSLDSDQPQHF
TGTGCCAGCAGCTTGGACAGCGATCAGCCCCAGCATTTT
>TRBJ2-5|TRBV4-3|.|.
CASSQEADSQETQYF
TGCGCCAGCAGCCAAGAAGCAGATTCCCAAGAGACCCAGTACTTC
>TRBJ1-1|TRBV18|.|.
CASSPLEALNTEAFF
TGTGCCAGCTCACCCTTGGAGGCCCTGAACACTGAAGCTTTCTTT
>TRBJ2-1|TRBV7-8|.|.
CASSLIRTTYNEQFF
TGTGCCAGCAGCTTAATTAGGACTACCTACAATGAGCAGTTCTTC
>TRBJ1-4|TRBV2|.|TRBD1
CASSQTGYNEKLFF
TGTGCCAGCAGCCAGACAGGGTATAATGAAAAACTGTTTTTT
>TRBJ2-3|TRBV30|.|TRBD1
CAWDRDRETDTQYF
TGTGCCTGGGACCGGGACAGAGAAACAGATACGCAGTATTTT
>TRBJ1-5|TRBV19|.|.
CASSISRESQPQHF
TGTGCCAGTAGTATATCTAGGGAGTCTCAGCCCCAGCATTTT
>TRBJ2-7|TRBV10-3|.|.
CAISEPGRGEQYF
TGTGCCATCAGTGAGCCAGGCCGGGGGGAGCAGTACTTC
>TRBJ2-5|TRBV5-1|once|.
CASSLADTGWPNQETQYF
TGCGCCAGCAGCTTGGCCGATACAGGTTGGCCCAACCAAGAGACCCAGTACTTC
>TRBJ2-1|TRBV5-4|once|TRBD1
CASSSTGGALSQGFF
TGTGCCAGCAGCTCTACAGGGGGCGCTTTGTCTCAGGGGTTCTTC
>TRBJ1-2|TRBV2|.|.
CASTRGASNYGYTF
TGTGCCAGCACGCGCGGGGCCTCCAACTATGGCTACACCTTC
>TRBJ2-7|TRBV6-5|.|TRBD2
CASSYNPSGDYEQYF
TGTGCCAGCAGTTACAACCCTAGCGGGGACTACGAGCAGTACTTC
>TRBJ2-7|TRBV5-1|.|TRBD2
CASSTSGVSYEQYF
TGCGCCAGCAGCACTAGCGGGGTCTCCTACGAGCAGTACTTC
>TRBJ1-1|TRBV9|once|.
CASSVANRMNTEAFF
TGTGCCAGCAGCGTAGCGAACAGGATGAACACTGAAGCTTTCTTT
>TRBJ2-1|TRBV10-2|.|TRBD2
CASRDEEGLAGGRQFF
TGCGCCAGCAGAGACGAGGAAGGACTAGCGGGAGGTCGGCAGTTCTTC
>TRBJ2-7|TRBV15|.|TRBD2
CATSSRRELSYEQYF
TGTGCCACCAGCAGCCGGCGGGAGCTCTCCTACGAGCAGTACTTC
>TRBJ1-4|TRBV6-6|.|.
CASSKPWATNEKLFF
TGTGCCAGCAGCAAGCCGTGGGCAACTAATGAAAAACTGTTTTTT
>TRBJ1-3|TRBV5-1|.|.
CASSRSGVGGNTIYF
TGCGCCAGCAGCCGGTCAGGGGTCGGTGGAAACACCATATATTTT
>TRBJ2-7|TRBV11-2|.|TRBD2
CASSLDSAGGPHYEQYF
TGTGCCAGCAGCTTAGATTCCGCGGGAGGGCCCCACTACGAGCAGTACTTC
>TRBJ1-3|TRBV7-6|few|TRBD1
CASSPGQDSGNTIYF
TGTGCCAGCAGCCCGGGACAGGACTCTGGAAACACCATATATTTT
>TRBJ2-7|TRBV10-3|.|.
CAISRDYEQYF
TGTGCCATCAGTCGGGACTACGAGCAGTACTTC